This T cell receptor beta chain derives from a study of blood T cell repertoires in COVID-19. Only in-frame clones appear in the TCRdb table, and some are missing; sequencing was by immunoSEQ multiplex PCR. The sample lists 130,000 or so clones, around nine tenths occurring once. V shed 3 bases and J shed 0 bases, with 14 bases lying between them. Looked up from germline, CDR1 is WSHSY and CDR2 is SAAADI. The CDR3 runs 17 residues. This clonotype was obtained from an older woman with acute or convalescent COVID-19. The sequencing input was peripheral blood. The chain combines TRBV10-2 with TRBJ2-2; a weak D match, TRBD2 (5 bases). The CDR3 nucleotides read TGCGCCAGCAGTGACAGTCGGACTCACCCGAACACCGGGGAGCTGTTTTTT. This translates into CASSDSRTHPNTGELFF.